The sequence of this T cell receptor beta chain was determined in a study of beta chain features in type 1 diabetes. At the level of the study: There was similarity between patients and healthy donors in age, gender and cell yields. Overall study results and limits: A closer apparent resemblance between naive, central memory and Treg TCRB repertoires was seen in patients than in healthy donors. People with Type 1 diabetes carried modestly yet significantly shorter TCRB CDR3s in all four CD4+ subsets.

Regarding this clone: The antigen remains undetermined.

The whole isolated RNA underwent reverse transcription, so sequencing captured expressed TCRB transcripts. Profiling relied on immunoSEQ multiplex PCR, and the TCRdb table lists in-frame clones only, not all of them. Of about 52,000 clones in the sample, over 40% were seen once. Trimming pared 4 bases from V and 4 bases from J, leaving 9 bases between. The germline V gene has CDR1 SGDLS and CDR2 YYNGEE. This CDR3 region has 13 residues. The rearrangement uses TRBV9 and TRBJ2-1, with a possible D match to TRBD2 (5 bases). The TCR originated in a man younger than 40 with type 1 diabetes. Sequencing was done on a sample of Tregs from blood. The CDR3 loop is CASSPRGYNEQFF. For the CDR3, the DNA is TGTGCCAGCAGCCCCCGGGGATACAATGAGCAGTTCTTC.